The TCR beta chain under discussion was sequenced for a study of PD-1 blockade in classical Hodgkin lymphoma. Study outcomes and limitations: A significant rise in TCR diversity by C4D1 was seen for CD4+ but not CD8+ cells.

As concerns this clone: Antigen: not known.

The assay was immunoSEQ multiplex PCR, and TCRdb's table has in-frame clones only and misses some. The sample lists just under 100,000 clones; around 80% were seen once. The V segment lost 10 bases and the J segment 4 bases; nucleotides outside the gene matches: 9. This CDR3 contains 13 residues. Germline V gene data show CDR1 as ENHRY and CDR2 as SYGVKD. Patients all relapsed after autologous stem cell transplantation, and there was variation in brentuximab vedotin exposure. The best responses consisted of complete response, partial response or progressive disease. This TCR was sampled from a human donor with classical Hodgkin lymphoma. J is TRBJ1-2 and V is TRBV10-3; TRBD1 aligns across 7 bases. The sequenced sample was peripheral blood mononuclear cells (PBMCs), obtained at baseline. The CDR3 protein is CATTTGPSYGYTF. The CDR3 coding sequence is TGTGCCACTACGACAGGGCCCTCCTATGGCTACACCTTC.